This is a list of T cell receptor beta chains from one sample in a study of T cell responses to AZD1222 COVID-19 vaccine. Libraries were prepared by immunoSEQ multiplex PCR; TCRdb keeps only in-frame clonotypes and omits some of them. The table includes around 150,000 clones, 90% to 95% detected once. The sample here was peripheral blood, taken 28 days after the second AZD1222 dose. The receptors stem from an adult who received the AZD1222 COVID-19 vaccine. Both conserved end residues are part of each CDR3. The D gene is left open where the match is weak. Expanded clones get a size class; other rows say once, few or many, or leave the size out.

J: TRBJ1-5; length: 13; D: -; size: -; V: TRBV20-1; CDR3: CSASRGRDQPQHF; DNA: TGCAGTGCTAGTAGAGGGAGGGATCAGCCCCAGCATTTT
J: TRBJ2-2; length: 18; D: TRBD1; size: -; V: TRBV27; CDR3: CASSFQFRGTGITGELFF; DNA: TGTGCCAGCAGTTTTCAATTTAGGGGGACAGGGATCACCGGGGAGCTGTTTTTT
J: TRBJ2-2; length: 15; D: TRBD2; size: -; V: TRBV4-2; CDR3: CASSQRAGGLGELFF; DNA: TGTGCCAGCAGCCAAAGAGCGGGGGGGCTCGGGGAGCTGTTTTTT
J: TRBJ2-7; length: 13; D: -; size: -; V: TRBV6-5; CDR3: CASRNAGAYEQYF; DNA: TGTGCCAGCAGGAATGCAGGGGCCTACGAGCAGTACTTC
J: TRBJ1-5; length: 14; D: -; size: once; V: TRBV19; CDR3: CASSIVYSNQPQHF; DNA: TGTGCCAGTAGTATAGTCTATAGCAATCAGCCCCAGCATTTT
J: TRBJ2-2; length: 16; D: TRBD2; size: -; V: TRBV9; CDR3: CASSSSLAGVVGELFF; DNA: TGTGCCAGCAGCTCATCTCTAGCGGGGGTCGTCGGGGAGCTGTTTTTT
J: TRBJ2-3; length: 15; D: TRBD2; size: -; V: TRBV6-5; CDR3: CASRETSGRGDTQYF; DNA: TGTGCCAGCAGAGAGACTAGCGGGAGGGGGGATACGCAGTATTTT
J: TRBJ2-3; length: 14; D: TRBD2; size: -; V: TRBV6-5; CDR3: CASRGGGAKDTQYF; DNA: TGTGCCAGCAGGGGCGGGGGGGCGAAAGATACGCAGTATTTT
J: TRBJ1-2; length: 16; D: TRBD1; size: -; V: TRBV6-5; CDR3: CASSYRRGPGVAGYTF; DNA: TGTGCCAGCAGTTACCGCAGGGGGCCCGGAGTTGCGGGCTACACCTTC
J: TRBJ2-3; length: 13; D: TRBD2; size: few; V: TRBV28; CDR3: CASRGTTTDTQYF; DNA: TGTGCCAGCAGAGGGACTACCACAGATACGCAGTATTTT
J: TRBJ2-2; length: 15; D: -; size: -; V: TRBV28; CDR3: CASSLAGTSAGELFF; DNA: TGTGCCAGCAGTTTAGCCGGGACGTCAGCCGGGGAGCTGTTTTTT
J: TRBJ1-2; length: 15; D: -; size: -; V: TRBV7-2; CDR3: CASSLEGGHIYGYTF; DNA: TGTGCCAGCAGCTTAGAAGGCGGACACATCTATGGCTACACCTTC
J: TRBJ2-1; length: 16; D: -; size: -; V: TRBV7-3; CDR3: CASSSTGPSRPDEQFF; DNA: TGTGCCAGCAGCTCAACGGGACCCTCCCGTCCCGATGAGCAGTTCTTC
J: TRBJ2-7; length: 15; D: TRBD1; size: -; V: TRBV5-6; CDR3: CASSPVTGEHYEQYF; DNA: TGTGCCAGCAGCCCGGTGACAGGGGAACACTACGAGCAGTACTTC
J: TRBJ2-7; length: 16; D: -; size: -; V: TRBV7-9; CDR3: CASSLVSTGASYEQYF; DNA: TGTGCCAGCAGCTTAGTTTCGACAGGTGCCTCCTACGAGCAGTACTTC
J: TRBJ2-1; length: 15; D: -; size: -; V: TRBV7-2; CDR3: CASSLLGDGYNEQFF; DNA: TGTGCCAGCAGCTTACTGGGGGATGGGTACAATGAGCAGTTCTTC
J: TRBJ1-2; length: 13; D: -; size: -; V: TRBV18; CDR3: CASSPRTGRGYTF; DNA: TGTGCCAGCTCACCCCGGACGGGCCGGGGCTACACCTTC
J: TRBJ1-2; length: 15; D: -; size: once; V: TRBV7-9; CDR3: CASSSLSGTVYGYTF; DNA: TGTGCCAGCAGCAGCTTATCCGGGACGGTCTATGGCTACACCTTC